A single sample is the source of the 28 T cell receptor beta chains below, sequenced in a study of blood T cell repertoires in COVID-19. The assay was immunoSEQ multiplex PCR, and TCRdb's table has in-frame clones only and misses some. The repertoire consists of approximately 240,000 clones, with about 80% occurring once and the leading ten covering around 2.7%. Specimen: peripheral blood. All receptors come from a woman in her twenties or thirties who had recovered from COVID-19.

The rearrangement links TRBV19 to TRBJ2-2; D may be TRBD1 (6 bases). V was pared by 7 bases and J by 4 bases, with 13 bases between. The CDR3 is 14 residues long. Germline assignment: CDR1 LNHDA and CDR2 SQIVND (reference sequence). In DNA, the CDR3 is TGTGCCAGTACCTCACAGGGCGGCACCGGGGAGCTGTTTTTT. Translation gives CASTSQGGTGELFF.

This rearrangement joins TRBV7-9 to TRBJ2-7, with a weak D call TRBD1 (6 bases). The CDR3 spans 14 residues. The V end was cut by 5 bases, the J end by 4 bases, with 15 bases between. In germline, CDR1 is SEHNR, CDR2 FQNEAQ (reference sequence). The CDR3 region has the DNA TGTGCCAGCAGCACGGACAGAGGAGAATACGAGCAGTACTTC. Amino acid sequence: CASSTDRGEYEQYF.

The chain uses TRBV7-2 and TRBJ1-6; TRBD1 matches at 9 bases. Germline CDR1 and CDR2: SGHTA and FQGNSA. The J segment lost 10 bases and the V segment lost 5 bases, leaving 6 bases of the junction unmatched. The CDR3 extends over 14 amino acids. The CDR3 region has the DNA TGTGCCAGCAGCCCGGACAGGGGAGGGTCACCCCTCCACTTT. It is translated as CASSPDRGGSPLHF.

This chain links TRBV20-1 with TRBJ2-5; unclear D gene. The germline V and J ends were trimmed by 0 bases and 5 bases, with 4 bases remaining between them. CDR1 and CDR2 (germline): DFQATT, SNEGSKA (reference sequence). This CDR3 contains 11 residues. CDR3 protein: CSAREEETQYF. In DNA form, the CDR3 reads TGCAGTGCTAGAGAGGAGGAGACCCAGTACTTC.

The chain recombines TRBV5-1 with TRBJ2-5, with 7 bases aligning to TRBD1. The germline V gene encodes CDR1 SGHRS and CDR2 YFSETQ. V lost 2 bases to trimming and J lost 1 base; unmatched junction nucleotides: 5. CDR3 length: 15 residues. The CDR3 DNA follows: TGCGCCAGCAGCTTACAACAGGGGACCCAAGAGACCCAGTACTTC. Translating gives CASSLQQGTQETQYF.

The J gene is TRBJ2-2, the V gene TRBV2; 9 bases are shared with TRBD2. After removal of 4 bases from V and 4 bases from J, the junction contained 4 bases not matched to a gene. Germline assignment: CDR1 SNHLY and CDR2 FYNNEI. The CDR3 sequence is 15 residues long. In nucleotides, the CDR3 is TGTGCCAGCAGTGGAAATAGCGGGGGCACCGGGGAGCTGTTTTTT. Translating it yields CASSGNSGGTGELFF.

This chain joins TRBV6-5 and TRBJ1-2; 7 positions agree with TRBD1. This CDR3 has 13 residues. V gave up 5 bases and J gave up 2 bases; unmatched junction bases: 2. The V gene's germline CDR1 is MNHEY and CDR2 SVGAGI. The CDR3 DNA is TGTGCCAGCAGTCTACAGGGGAACTATGGCTACACCTTC. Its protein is CASSLQGNYGYTF.

In DNA form, the CDR3 reads TGTGCCTGCACCGGGACAGACGAGCAGTACTTC. This encodes CACTGTDEQYF. The chain carries TRBV30 and TRBJ2-7, with 7 bases matching TRBD1. V was pared by 6 bases and J by 5 bases, with 4 bases of the junction left unmatched. Germline CDR1 is GTSNPN and CDR2 is SVGIG (reference sequence). The CDR3 extends over 11 amino acids.

The CDR3 bases are TGTGTGGGGAGGAGGGGACCCTACGAGCAGTACTTC. Protein: CVGRRGPYEQYF. The rearrangement links TRBV30 to TRBJ2-7, with D possibly TRBD2 on 6 matching bases. Per the germline V gene, CDR1 is GTSNPN and CDR2 is SVGIG (reference sequence). The CDR3 covers 12 residues.

For the CDR3, the DNA is TGTGCCACCAGTGCCTGGGACAGGGGCATCTATGAGCAGTTCTTC. As protein: CATSAWDRGIYEQFF. The V call is TRBV24-1, the J call TRBJ2-1; the match to TRBD1 covers 10 bases. Losses at the gene ends were 5 bases for V and 8 bases for J; bases not matched to a gene: 8. Per the germline V gene, CDR1 is KGHDR and CDR2 is SFDVKD. The CDR3 runs 15 residues.

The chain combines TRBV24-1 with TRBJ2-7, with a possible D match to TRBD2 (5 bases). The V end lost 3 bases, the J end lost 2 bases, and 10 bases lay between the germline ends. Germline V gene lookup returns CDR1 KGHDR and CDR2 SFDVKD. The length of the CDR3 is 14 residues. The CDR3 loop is CATSDVLAPYEQYF. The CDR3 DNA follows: TGTGCCACCAGTGATGTCCTAGCACCCTACGAGCAGTACTTC.

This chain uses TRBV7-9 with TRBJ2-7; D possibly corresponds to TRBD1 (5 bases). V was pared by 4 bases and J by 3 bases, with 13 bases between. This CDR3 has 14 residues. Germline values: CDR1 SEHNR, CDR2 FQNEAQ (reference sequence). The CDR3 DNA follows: TGTGCCAGCAGCTCCCAGGACACTCTCTACGAGCAGTACTTC. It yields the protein CASSSQDTLYEQYF.

In DNA form, the CDR3 reads TGTGCCACCAGCCCGCTCAGATACTCCTACGAGCAGTACTTC. This sequence encodes CATSPLRYSYEQYF. This chain links TRBV15 with TRBJ2-7; D unclear. Per germline, CDR1 LNHNV and CDR2 YYDKDF (reference sequence). The V end lost 5 bases, the J end lost 0 bases, and 11 bases lay between the germline ends. The CDR3 runs to 14 residues.

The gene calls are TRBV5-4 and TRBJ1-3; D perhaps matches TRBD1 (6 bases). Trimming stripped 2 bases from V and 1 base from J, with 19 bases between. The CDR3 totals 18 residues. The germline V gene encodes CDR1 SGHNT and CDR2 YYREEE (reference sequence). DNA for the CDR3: TGTGCCAGCAGCTTTGACAGGAACTCCGTGGGTTCTGGAAACACCATATATTTT. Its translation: CASSFDRNSVGSGNTIYF.

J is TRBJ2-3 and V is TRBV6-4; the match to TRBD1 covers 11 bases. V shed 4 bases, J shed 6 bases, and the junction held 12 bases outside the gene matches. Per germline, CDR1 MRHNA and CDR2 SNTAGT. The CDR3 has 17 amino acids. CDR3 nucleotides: TGTGCCAGCAGTGGCCATCGGACAGGGGGCCTGACGGATACGCAGTATTTT. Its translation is CASSGHRTGGLTDTQYF.

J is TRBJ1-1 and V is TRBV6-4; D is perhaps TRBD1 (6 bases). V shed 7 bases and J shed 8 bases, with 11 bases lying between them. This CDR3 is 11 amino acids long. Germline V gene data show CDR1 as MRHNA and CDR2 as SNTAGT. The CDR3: CASTPQGEAFF. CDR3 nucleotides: TGTGCCAGCACCCCACAGGGCGAAGCTTTCTTT.

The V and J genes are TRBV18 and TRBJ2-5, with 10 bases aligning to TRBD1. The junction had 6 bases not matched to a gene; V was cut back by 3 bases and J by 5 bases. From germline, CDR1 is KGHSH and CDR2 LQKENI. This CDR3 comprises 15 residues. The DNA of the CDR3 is TGTGCCAGCTCACCCGGGACAGGGGTTCCGGAGACCCAGTACTTC. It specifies CASSPGTGVPETQYF.

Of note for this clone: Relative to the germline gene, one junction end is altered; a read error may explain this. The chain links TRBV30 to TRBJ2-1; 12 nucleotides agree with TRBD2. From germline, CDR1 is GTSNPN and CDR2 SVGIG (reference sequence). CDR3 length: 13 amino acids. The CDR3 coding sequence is TGTGCATGGACTAGCGGGGTGGGCAATGAGCAGTTCTTC. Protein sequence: CAWTSGVGNEQFF. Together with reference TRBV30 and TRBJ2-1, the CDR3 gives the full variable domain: SQTIHQWPATLVQPVGSPLSLECTVEGTSNPNLYWYRQAAGRGLQLLFYSVGIGQISSEVPQNLSASRPQDRQFILSSKKLLLSDSGFYLCAWTSGVGNEQFFGPGTRLTVL.

CDR3 coding DNA: TGTGCCAGCAGCGTCGGGAGGGCTGAAGCTTTCTTT. It is translated as CASSVGRAEAFF. The V and J genes are TRBV28 and TRBJ1-1, with D hard to call. V lost 6 bases, J lost 6 bases, and 11 bases lay in between. This CDR3 is 12 amino acids long. Germline V gene data show CDR1 as MDHEN and CDR2 as SYDVKM.

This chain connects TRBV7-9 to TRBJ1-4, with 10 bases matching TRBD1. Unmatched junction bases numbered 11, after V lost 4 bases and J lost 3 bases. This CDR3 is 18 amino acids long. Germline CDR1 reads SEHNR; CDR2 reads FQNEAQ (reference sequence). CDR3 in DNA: TGTGCCAGCAGCTACTCCGACAGGGGGCGCCCAGCTAATGAAAAACTGTTTTTT. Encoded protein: CASSYSDRGRPANEKLFF.

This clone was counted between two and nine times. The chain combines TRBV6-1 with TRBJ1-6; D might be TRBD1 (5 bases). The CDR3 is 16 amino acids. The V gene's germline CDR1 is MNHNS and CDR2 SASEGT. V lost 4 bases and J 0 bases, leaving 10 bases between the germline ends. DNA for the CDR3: TGTGCCAGCAGTGCTCAGGGTAGCTCCTATAATTCACCCCTCCACTTT. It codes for CASSAQGSSYNSPLHF.

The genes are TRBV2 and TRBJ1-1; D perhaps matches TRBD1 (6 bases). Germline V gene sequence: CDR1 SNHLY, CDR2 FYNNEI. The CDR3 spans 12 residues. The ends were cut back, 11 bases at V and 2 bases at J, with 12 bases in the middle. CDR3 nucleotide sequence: TGTGCCTCGAAGGGACACAACACTGAAGCTTTCTTT. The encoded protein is CASKGHNTEAFF.

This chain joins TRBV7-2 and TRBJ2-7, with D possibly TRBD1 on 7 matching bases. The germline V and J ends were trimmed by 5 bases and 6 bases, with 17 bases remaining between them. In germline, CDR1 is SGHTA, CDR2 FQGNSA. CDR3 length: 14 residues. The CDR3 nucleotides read TGTGCCAGCAGCCGTAATACAGGGGAGGTCGAGCAGTACTTC. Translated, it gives CASSRNTGEVEQYF.

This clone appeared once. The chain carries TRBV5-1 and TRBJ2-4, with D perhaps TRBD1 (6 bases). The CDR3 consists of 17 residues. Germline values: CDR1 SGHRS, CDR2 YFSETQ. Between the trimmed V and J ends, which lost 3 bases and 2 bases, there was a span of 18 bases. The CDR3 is CASSSYRVYLSKNIQYF. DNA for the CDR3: TGCGCCAGCAGCTCGTACAGGGTTTACCTTTCCAAAAACATTCAGTACTTC.

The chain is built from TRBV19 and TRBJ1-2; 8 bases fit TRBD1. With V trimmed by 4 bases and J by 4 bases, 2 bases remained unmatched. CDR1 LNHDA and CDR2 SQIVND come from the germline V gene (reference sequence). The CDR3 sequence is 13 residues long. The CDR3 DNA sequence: TGTGCCAGTAGTACAGGGGGCTTCTATGGCTACACCTTC. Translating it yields CASSTGGFYGYTF.

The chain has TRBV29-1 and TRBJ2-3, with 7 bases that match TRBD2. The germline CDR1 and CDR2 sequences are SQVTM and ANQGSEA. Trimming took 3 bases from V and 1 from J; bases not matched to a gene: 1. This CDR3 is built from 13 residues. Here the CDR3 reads CSVDREGTDTQYF. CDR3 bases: TGCAGCGTTGACCGGGAGGGCACAGATACGCAGTATTTT.

In nucleotides, the CDR3 is TGTGCCAGCAGTGAAGCAGGAGGGGGCCATCAGCCCCAGCATTTT. It encodes CASSEAGGGHQPQHF. The chain carries TRBV2 and TRBJ1-5; 7 bases fit TRBD1. CDR3 length: 15 residues. Germline V gene lookup returns CDR1 SNHLY and CDR2 FYNNEI. The J segment lost 5 bases and the V segment lost 0 bases, leaving 4 bases of the junction unmatched.

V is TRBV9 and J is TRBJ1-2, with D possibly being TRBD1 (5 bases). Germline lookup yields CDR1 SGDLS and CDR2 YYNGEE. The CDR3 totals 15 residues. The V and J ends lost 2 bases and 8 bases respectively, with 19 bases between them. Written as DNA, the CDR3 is TGTGCCAGCAGCGTTGGAGGGCCGAGAACAGGAGGCTACACCTTC. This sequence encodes CASSVGGPRTGGYTF.